This TCR beta chain was documented in a study of tissue T cells after allogeneic stem cell transplantation. The wider study: Four unmodified and three CD34-selected T-cell-depleted grafts went to graft-versus-host disease patients. General study results and limits: Some tissue clones might be persisting host cells; their alloreactivity or antigen specificity was not determined.

Only in-frame clones appear in the TCRdb table, and some are missing; sequencing was by immunoSEQ multiplex PCR. This table holds 6,000 to 9,500 clones, around 78% found once. As concerns this clone: Its specificity is not known.

This research-autopsy study prospectively enrolled adult allogeneic hematopoietic cell transplant recipients with steroid-refractory graft-versus-host disease. Every graft-versus-host disease patient had gastrointestinal disease and got several lines of graft-versus-host disease therapy. V was pared by 2 bases and J by 0 bases, with 10 bases of the junction left unmatched. The CDR3 is 19 amino acids. In germline, CDR1 is MDHEN, CDR2 SYDVKM. The TCR comes from a male patient older than 55 with steroid-refractory graft-versus-host disease after an allogeneic stem cell transplant. Some T cells could come from the graft donor. The source material was skin, sampled at autopsy. The chain recombines TRBV28 with TRBJ1-6, with 7 bases that match TRBD1. The CDR3 nucleotides read TGTGCCAGCAGTTTAAAAGGCTTGCGGGACAGCTCCTATAATTCACCCCTCCACTTT. This codes for CASSLKGLRDSSYNSPLHF. Complete variable domain (other parts from reference TRBV28 and TRBJ1-6): DVKVTQSSRYLVKRTGEKVFLECVQDMDHENMFWYRQDPGLGLRLIYFSYDVKMKEKGDIPEGYSVSREKKERFSLILESASTNQTSMYLCASSLKGLRDSSYNSPLHFGNGTRLTVT.